This note documents a single TCR beta chain sequence. The antigen this receptor binds is unknown. Per-nucleotide qualities are absent, and no much larger clonotype sits a single base away. Per the germline V gene (reference sequence), GTSNPN is the CDR1 and SVGIG is the CDR2. Trimming accounts for 2 bases at V and 4 bases at J, while the number of junction bases matched to no gene is 7. The CDR3 spans 14 residues, from the cysteine through the phenylalanine. Only CDR3 DNA is held: 42 bases, read in frame from base 1. This entry comes from a study of blood T cell repertoires in COVID-19 (dated by TCRdb to 2018 to 2020). For the wider study: Samples covering the acute and convalescent phases of COVID-19 were provided by collaborators in the United States, Italy and Spain. The prospective study material was composed of cDNA or gDNA derived from T cells, B-cell-depleted T cells, or PBMCs. Deeply sampled blood TCRbeta repertoires from subjects exposed to, actively infected with, or recovered from COVID-19 were included in the dataset. The repertoires were released in a freely available public database intended as a resource for research on the immune response to SARS-CoV-2. Samples were obtained from the ongoing ImmuneRACE study (first 160 participants) and from 1,200 or so subjects provided by 6 global collaborators. Nearly every sample came with metadata listing a de-identified subject ID, COVID-19 status, age in years and sex. Where available, HLA class I and class II types were taken from metadata supplied by the sample provider and were not determined by assay-based typing.

TCRbeta CDR3 regions were amplified from genomic DNA using the immunoSEQ Assay, a bias-controlled multiplex PCR. The original methods were these. Within the assay, amplification of reference gene primers was used to estimate how many nucleated cells each sample contained. Sequence reads were collapsed and filtered to measure the absolute abundance of every unique TCRbeta CDR3 rearrangement. Productive Simpson clonality was computed per sample as the square root of Simpson's diversity index over productive rearrangements. TCRdb limited this immuneACCESS table to in-frame rearrangements with V and J called. A share of clones is missing; checked studies link under half to unresolved V genes, and the rest is unexplained. V and J calls and clone size are copied from that table; D and trimming were computed from the DNA. For this sample there are over 150,000 clones; just under 90% appear just once. Roughly 0.9% of the sample rests with the top ten.

Samples from volunteer blood donors who had recovered from COVID-19 were contributed by a second Seattle source. Whole blood was collected in K2EDTA tubes by collaborating institutions according to the institutions' own protocols. For TCRbeta analysis, collaborators shipped samples as frozen whole blood, isolated PBMCs, or DNA extracted from either of those sample types. The research as a whole found: The quantity of clinical and demographic metadata differed by source and by participant and was supplied without curation.

The chain links TRBV30 with TRBJ1-1; TRBD1 lines up with 7 middle nucleotides. The origin of this receptor is a young woman who had recovered from COVID-19. Material: peripheral blood. The DNA sequence is given as TGTGCCTGGAGTCATACAGGGGTCCTCACTGAAGCTTTCTTT. This translates into CAWSHTGVLTEAFF.